This T cell receptor (beta chain) was profiled in a study of T cell changes during pregnancy in multiple sclerosis. Clones were read by immunoSEQ multiplex PCR, and TCRdb kept only the in-frame ones, dropping some. Seen here are over 35,000 clones, 91% observed once, and the top ten hold 0.4% to 0.6%. The trim removed 3 bases at V and 6 bases at J, leaving 3 bases unmatched. Per germline, CDR1 SGHVS and CDR2 FQNEAQ. The CDR3 sequence is 14 residues long. The V gene is TRBV7-8, the J gene TRBJ1-5; 9 nucleotides align to TRBD1. This clonotype was sampled from a female donor in good health, enrolled as a control in a pregnancy study. The specimen comprised CD4+ T cells from peripheral blood mononuclear cells, sampled in the second trimester of pregnancy. The CDR3 protein is CASSLDRGGQPQHF. In DNA form, the CDR3 reads TGTGCCAGCAGCTTGGACAGGGGCGGTCAGCCCCAGCATTTT.